Following are 5 T cell receptor beta chains from one sample sequenced in a study of metastatic and nonmetastatic thyroid tumors. Via MiXCR, TCRdb re-called the PCR reads. The sample holds tens of thousands of clones, around 20% seen once. The entire patient cohort was treatment-naive prior to thyroid surgery. The sequencing input was blood. These receptors were collected from a female donor with papillary thyroid cancer or a benign thyroid nodule (not recorded which). Some clones in this sample may be carry-over from other donors' samples.

In this sample, this clone turned up many times. The genes are TRBV27 and TRBJ1-5; tentative D call: TRBD1 (5 bases). In germline, CDR1 is MNHEY, CDR2 SMNVEV (reference sequence). The CDR3 totals 17 residues. V lost 0 bases and J lost 9, with 21 bases in between. The CDR3 DNA is TGTGCCAGCAGTTTATCCTTTGAACCAGGGCCGCCGGGGCCCCAGCATTTT. This gives the protein CASSLSFEPGPPGPQHF.

This clone is labeled medium-sized (0.01 to 0.1%). V gene TRBV6-1 combines with J gene TRBJ2-7; D possibly corresponds to TRBD1 (7 bases). The V and J ends lost 3 bases and 2 bases respectively, with 17 bases between them. Germline CDR1 is MNHNS and CDR2 is SASEGT. The CDR3 is 16 amino acids. This chain's CDR3 is CASSEAGGLLPYEQYF. The CDR3 DNA follows: TGTGCCAGCAGTGAGGCAGGGGGGCTATTACCCTACGAGCAGTACTTC.

This clone has a count of ten or more. V and J are TRBV19 and TRBJ2-1, with D possibly TRBD1 on 5 matching bases. CDR3 length equals 13 residues. V shed 6 bases and J shed 13 bases, with 19 bases lying between them. Germline CDR1 LNHDA, CDR2 SQIVND (reference sequence). The CDR3 here is CASRDTTRNSQFF. CDR3 in DNA: TGTGCCAGTAGGGACACAACAAGGAATTCACAGTTCTTC.

This clone was counted a few times. The chain links TRBV2 to TRBJ1-1; 9 bases match TRBD1. CDR1 is SNHLY, CDR2 FYNNEI, per germline. The V gene end was trimmed by 2 bases and the J gene end by 1 base; junction bases not matched to a gene: 8. This CDR3 contains 17 residues. CDR3 DNA: TGTGCCAGCAGTGAACCTCCGGGACAGGGCTGGAACACTGAAGCTTTCTTT. Amino acids: CASSEPPGQGWNTEAFF.

The chain uses TRBV20-1 and TRBJ1-2; D gene uncertain. Looked up from germline, CDR1 is DFQATT and CDR2 is SNEGSKA (reference sequence). This CDR3 has 11 residues. Trimming removed 3 bases from V and 4 bases from J, with 6 bases in between. The CDR3: CSASDPYGYTF. The CDR3 nucleotides read TGCAGTGCTAGTGATCCCTATGGCTACACCTTC.